This entry is about one T cell receptor beta chain. The antigen this receptor binds is unknown. Base qualities are not recorded, but no much larger clone differs from it by a single base. The immunoSEQ Assay, a bias-controlled multiplex PCR, was used to amplify TCRbeta CDR3 regions from genomic DNA. Per the source publication's procedure: The number of nucleated cells in each sample was estimated from the amplification of reference gene primers within the assay. To quantify the absolute abundance of each unique TCRbeta CDR3 rearrangement, sequence reads were collapsed and filtered. For each sample, productive Simpson clonality was calculated as the square root of Simpson's diversity index over productive rearrangements. This immuneACCESS table, as held by TCRdb, lists in-frame sequences with V and J called but not all clones. Of the missing ones, under half trace to an unresolved V gene in checked studies; the others have no known cause. Clone size and V and J calls were adopted from that table, with D and trimming inferred from the DNA. This sample has 250,000 or so clones in its table, and about 91% of those were observed once. The top ten hold roughly 2.5% of the sample.

This entry belongs to a study of blood T cell repertoires in COVID-19 (dated by TCRdb to about 2020). About the investigation overall: Samples from collaborators originated in the United States, Italy and Spain and spanned both the acute and convalescent phases of COVID-19. Sample metadata almost always included a de-identified subject ID, COVID-19 status, age in years and sex. The material from the prospective study consisted of cDNA or gDNA derived from T cells, B-cell-depleted T cells, or PBMCs. Samples came from the ongoing ImmuneRACE study (first 160 participants) plus 1,254 subjects from 6 global collaborators. The repertoires were released in a freely available public database meant as a resource for research on the immune response to SARS-CoV-2. HLA class I and class II types, where available, came from metadata supplied by the sample provider rather than from assay-based typing. Deeply sampled blood TCRbeta repertoires from subjects exposed to, actively infected with, or recovered from COVID-19 were included in the dataset. Here is what the overall study found, with its caveats: How much clinical and demographic metadata was included differed by source and by participant, and the metadata was provided uncurated.

Enrolling through a virtual design, the prospective study's participants ranged in age from roughly 18 to 90 years and lived across more than 20 United States geographic areas. In the prospective study, participants were assigned to cohorts based on the clinical history participants reported in a screening survey and a study questionnaire. Mobile phlebotomists in the prospective study collected whole blood, serum and a nasopharyngeal or oropharyngeal swab from every participant. Additional blood draws and questionnaires over an approximately two-month period could optionally be provided by prospective study participants. Before DNA extraction, prospective study blood samples were shipped either frozen or at room temperature. For this chain, trimming is 2 bases at the V end and 4 bases at the J end, and the number of junction bases without a gene match is 4. From its cysteine to its phenylalanine, the CDR3 spans 14 amino acids. The kept DNA is CDR3 alone, 42 bases in frame from the first base. CDR1 MNHEY and CDR2 SVGAGI were looked up in the germline V gene.

Sequencing was done on a sample of PBMCs or T cells enriched from blood (not recorded which). The TCR sequence derives from a woman in her thirties or forties with acute COVID-19. The sequence links TRBV6-5 to TRBJ1-2, and 7 junctional nucleotides match TRBD1. The bases are TGTGCCAGCAGTTACGATACAGGGGCCTATGGCTACACCTTC. Translated, this gives CASSYDTGAYGYTF.